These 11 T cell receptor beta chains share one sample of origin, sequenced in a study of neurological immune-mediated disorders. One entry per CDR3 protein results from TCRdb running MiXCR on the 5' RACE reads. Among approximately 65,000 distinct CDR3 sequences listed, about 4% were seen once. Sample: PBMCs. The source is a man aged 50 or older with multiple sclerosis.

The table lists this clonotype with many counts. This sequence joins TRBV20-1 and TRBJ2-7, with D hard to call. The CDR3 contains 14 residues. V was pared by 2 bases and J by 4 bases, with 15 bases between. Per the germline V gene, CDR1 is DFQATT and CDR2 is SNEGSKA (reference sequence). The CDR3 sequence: CSARPDQRMYEQYV. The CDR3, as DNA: TGCAGTGCTAGACCAGACCAGAGAATGTACGAGCAGTACGTC.

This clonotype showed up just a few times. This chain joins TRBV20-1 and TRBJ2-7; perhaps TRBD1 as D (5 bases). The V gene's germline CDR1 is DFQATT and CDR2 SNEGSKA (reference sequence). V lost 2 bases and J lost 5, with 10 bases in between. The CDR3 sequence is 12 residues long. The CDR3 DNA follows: TGCAGTGCTAGATTAACGACAGACGAGCAGTACTTC. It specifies CSARLTTDEQYF.

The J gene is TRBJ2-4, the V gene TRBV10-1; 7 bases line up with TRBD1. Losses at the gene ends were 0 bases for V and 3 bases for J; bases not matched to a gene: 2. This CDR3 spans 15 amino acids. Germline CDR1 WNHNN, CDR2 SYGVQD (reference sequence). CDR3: CASSESRDSKNIQYF. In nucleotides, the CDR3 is TGCGCCAGCAGTGAGTCCCGGGACAGCAAAAACATTCAGTACTTC.

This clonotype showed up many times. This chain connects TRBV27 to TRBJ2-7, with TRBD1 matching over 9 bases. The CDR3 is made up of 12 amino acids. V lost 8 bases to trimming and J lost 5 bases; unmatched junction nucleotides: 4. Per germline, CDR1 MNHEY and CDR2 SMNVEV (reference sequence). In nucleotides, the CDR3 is TGTGCCAGCCAGGGACAGGGAGACGAGCAGTACGTC. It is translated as CASQGQGDEQYV.

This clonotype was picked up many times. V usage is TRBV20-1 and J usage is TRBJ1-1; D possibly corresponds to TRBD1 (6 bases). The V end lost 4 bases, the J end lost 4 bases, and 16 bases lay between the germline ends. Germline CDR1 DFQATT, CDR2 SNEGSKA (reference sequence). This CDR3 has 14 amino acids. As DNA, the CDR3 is TGCAGTGCTATCCCAGCCCAGGGGCTCACTGAAGCTTTCTTT. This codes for CSAIPAQGLTEAFF.

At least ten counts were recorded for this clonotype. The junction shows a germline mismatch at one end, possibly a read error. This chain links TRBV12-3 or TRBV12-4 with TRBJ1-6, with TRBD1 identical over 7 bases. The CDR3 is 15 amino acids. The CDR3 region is CASSWDSSYNSPLNF. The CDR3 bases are TGTGCCAGCAGTTGGGACAGCTCCTATAATTCACCCCTCAACTTT.

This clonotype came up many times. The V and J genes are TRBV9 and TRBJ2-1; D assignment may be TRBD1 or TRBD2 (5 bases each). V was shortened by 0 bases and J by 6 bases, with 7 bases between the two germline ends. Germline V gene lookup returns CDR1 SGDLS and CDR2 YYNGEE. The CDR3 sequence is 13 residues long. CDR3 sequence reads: CASSVAGTNEQFF. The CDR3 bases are TGTGCCAGCAGCGTAGCAGGGACCAATGAGCAGTTCTTC.

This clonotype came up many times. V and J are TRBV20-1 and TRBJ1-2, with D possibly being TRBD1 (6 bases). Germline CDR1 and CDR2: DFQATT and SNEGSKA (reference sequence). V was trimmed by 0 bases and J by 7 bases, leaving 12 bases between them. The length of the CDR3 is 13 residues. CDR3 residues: CSARDPGAIGYTF. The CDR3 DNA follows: TGCAGTGCTAGAGATCCAGGGGCAATTGGCTACACCTTC.

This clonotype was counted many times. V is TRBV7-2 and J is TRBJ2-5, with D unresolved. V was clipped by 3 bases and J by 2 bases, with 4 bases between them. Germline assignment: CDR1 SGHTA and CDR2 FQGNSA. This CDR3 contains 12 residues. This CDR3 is CASSFGQETQYF. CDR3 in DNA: TGTGCCAGCAGCTTCGGGCAAGAGACCCAGTACTTC.

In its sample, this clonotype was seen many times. The CDR3 nucleotides read TGCGCCAGCAGCTTGGGGGGTGCAGGGCGAAACACTGAAGCTTTCTTT. It specifies CASSLGGAGRNTEAFF. V is TRBV5-1 and J is TRBJ1-1; possibly TRBD1 for D (5 bases). CDR1 is SGHRS, CDR2 YFSETQ, per germline. The CDR3 is 16 amino acids. Trimming pared 0 bases from V and 2 bases from J, leaving 14 bases between. The entire variable domain, with the rest obtained from reference TRBV5-1 and TRBJ1-1, is as follows: KAGVTQTPRYLIKTRGQQVTLSCSPISGHRSVSWYQQTPGQGLQFLFEYFSETQRNKGNFPGRFSGRQFSNSRSEMNVSTLELGDSALYLCASSLGGAGRNTEAFFGQGTRLTVV.

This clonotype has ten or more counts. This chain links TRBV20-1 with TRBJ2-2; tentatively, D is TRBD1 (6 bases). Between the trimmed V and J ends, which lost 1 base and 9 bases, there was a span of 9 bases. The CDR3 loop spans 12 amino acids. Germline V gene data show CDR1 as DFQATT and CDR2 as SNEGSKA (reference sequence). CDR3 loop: CSARAGDRELFF. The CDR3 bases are TGCAGTGCTAGAGCAGGGGACCGGGAGCTGTTTTTT.